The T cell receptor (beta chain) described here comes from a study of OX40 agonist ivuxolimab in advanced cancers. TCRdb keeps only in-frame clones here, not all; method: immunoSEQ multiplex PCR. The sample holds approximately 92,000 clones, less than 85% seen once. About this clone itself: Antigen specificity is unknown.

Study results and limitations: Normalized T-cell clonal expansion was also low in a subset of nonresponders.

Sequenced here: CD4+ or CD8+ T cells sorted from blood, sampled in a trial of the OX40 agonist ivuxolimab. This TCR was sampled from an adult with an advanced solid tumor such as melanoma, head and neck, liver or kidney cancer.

Written as DNA, the CDR3 is TGTGCCAGCAGTGGAGGGGGCAACTACGAGCAGTACTTC. Translated: CASSGGGNYEQYF. The chain is built from TRBV7-8 and TRBJ2-7; tentatively, D is TRBD1 (7 bases). Trimming stripped 6 bases from V and 3 bases from J, with 12 bases between. The CDR3 consists of 13 residues. Germline V lookup: CDR1 SGHVS, CDR2 FQNEAQ. The full variable domain, rest sourced from reference TRBV7-8 and TRBJ2-7, is GAGVSQSPRYKVAKRGQDVALRCDPISGHVSLFWYQQALGQGPEFLTYFQNEAQLDKSGLPSDRFFAERPEGSVSTLKIQRTQQEDSAVYLCASSGGGNYEQYFGPGTRLTVT.